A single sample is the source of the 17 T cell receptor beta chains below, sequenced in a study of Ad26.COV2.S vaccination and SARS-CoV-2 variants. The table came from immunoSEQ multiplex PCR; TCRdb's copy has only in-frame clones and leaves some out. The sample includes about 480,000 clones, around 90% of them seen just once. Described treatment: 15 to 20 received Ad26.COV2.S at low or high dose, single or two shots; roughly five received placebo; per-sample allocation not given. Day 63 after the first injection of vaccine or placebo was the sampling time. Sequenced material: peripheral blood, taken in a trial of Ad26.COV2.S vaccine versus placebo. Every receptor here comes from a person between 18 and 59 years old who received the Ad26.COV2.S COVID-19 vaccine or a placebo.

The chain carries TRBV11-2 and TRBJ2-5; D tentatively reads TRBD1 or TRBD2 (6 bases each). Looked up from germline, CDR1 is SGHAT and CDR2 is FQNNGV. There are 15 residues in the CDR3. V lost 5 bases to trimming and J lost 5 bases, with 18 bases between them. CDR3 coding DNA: TGTGCCAGCAGCCCCCCCTCGGGGGCAGGGGAGACCCAGTACTTC. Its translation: CASSPPSGAGETQYF.

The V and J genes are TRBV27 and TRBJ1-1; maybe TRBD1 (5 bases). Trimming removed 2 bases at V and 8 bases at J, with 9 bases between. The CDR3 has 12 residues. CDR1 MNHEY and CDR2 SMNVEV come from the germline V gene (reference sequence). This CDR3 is CASSLGGREAFF. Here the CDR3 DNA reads TGTGCCAGCAGTTTAGGGGGAAGGGAAGCTTTCTTT.

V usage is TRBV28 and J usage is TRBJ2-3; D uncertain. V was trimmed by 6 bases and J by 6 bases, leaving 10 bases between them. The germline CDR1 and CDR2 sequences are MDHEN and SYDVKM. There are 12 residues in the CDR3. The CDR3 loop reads CASSPSRDTQYF. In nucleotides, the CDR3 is TGTGCCAGCAGCCCCTCTAGGGATACGCAGTATTTT.

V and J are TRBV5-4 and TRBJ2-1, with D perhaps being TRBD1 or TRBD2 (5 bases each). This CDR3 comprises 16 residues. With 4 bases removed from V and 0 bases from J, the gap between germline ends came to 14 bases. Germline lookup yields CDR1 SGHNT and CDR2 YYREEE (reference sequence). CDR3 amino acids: CASSLAGTVSYNEQFF. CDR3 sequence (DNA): TGTGCCAGCAGCCTCGCCGGGACGGTCTCCTACAATGAGCAGTTCTTC.

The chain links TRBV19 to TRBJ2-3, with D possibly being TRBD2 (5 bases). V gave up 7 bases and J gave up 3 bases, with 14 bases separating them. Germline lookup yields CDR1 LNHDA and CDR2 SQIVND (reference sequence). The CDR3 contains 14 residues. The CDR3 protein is CASTPQPGTDTQYF. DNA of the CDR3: TGTGCCAGTACTCCCCAGCCGGGAACAGATACGCAGTATTTT.

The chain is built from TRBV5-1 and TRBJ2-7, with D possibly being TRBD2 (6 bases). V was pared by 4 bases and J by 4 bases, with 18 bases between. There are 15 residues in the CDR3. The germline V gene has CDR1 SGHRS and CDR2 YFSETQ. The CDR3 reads CASSPQPGLKYEQYF. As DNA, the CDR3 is TGCGCCAGCAGCCCCCAACCCGGACTAAAATACGAGCAGTACTTC.

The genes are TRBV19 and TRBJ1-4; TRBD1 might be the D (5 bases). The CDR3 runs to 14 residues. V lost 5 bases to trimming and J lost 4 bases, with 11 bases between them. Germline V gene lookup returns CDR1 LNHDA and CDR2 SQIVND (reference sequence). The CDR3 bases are TGTGCCAGTAGTCGCGGGGGGTTTAATGAAAAACTGTTTTTT. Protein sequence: CASSRGGFNEKLFF.

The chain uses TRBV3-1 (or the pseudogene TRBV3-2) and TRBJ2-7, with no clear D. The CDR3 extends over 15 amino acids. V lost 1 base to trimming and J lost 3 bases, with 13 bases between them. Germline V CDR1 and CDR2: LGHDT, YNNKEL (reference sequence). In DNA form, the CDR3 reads TGTGCCAGCAGCCAAGGCTGGATCGAGAGCTACGAGCAGTACTTC. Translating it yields CASSQGWIESYEQYF.

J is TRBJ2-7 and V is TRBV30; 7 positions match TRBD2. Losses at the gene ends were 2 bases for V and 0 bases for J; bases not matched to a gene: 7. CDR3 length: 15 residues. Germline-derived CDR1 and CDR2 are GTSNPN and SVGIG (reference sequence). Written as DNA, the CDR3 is TGTGCCTGGAGTAACAGAGGGAGGGCCTCCTACGAGCAGTACTTC. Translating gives CAWSNRGRASYEQYF.

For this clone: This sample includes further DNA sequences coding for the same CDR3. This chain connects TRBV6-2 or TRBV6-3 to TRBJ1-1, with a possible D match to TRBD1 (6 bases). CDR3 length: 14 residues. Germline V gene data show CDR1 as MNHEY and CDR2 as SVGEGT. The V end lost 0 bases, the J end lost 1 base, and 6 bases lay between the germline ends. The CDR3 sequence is CASSYSGGNTEAFF. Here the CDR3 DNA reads TGTGCCAGCAGTTACTCAGGGGGGAACACTGAAGCTTTCTTT.

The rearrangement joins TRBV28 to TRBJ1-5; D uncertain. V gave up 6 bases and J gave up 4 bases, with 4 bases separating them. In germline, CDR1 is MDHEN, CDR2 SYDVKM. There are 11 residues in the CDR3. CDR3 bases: TGTGCCAGCAGCCAAAATCAGCCCCAGCATTTT. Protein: CASSQNQPQHF.

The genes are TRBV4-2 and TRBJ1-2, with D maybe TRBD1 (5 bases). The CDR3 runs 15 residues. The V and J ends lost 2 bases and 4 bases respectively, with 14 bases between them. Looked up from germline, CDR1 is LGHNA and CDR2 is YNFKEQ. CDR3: CASSQRGQGTYGYTF. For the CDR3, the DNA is TGTGCCAGCAGCCAAAGGGGCCAGGGTACCTATGGCTACACCTTC.

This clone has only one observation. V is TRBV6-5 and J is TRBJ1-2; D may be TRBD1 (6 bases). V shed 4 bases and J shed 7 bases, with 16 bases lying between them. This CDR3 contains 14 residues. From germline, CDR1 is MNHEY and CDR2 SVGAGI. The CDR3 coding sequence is TGTGCCAGCAGTTCAGGACAGCTGGTTAGTGGCTACACCTTC. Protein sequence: CASSSGQLVSGYTF.

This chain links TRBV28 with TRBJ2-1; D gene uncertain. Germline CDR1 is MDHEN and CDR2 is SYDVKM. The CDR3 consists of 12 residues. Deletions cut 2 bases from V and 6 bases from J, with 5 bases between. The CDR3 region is CASSLLGNEQFF. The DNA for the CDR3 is TGTGCCAGCAGTTTACTCGGCAATGAGCAGTTCTTC.

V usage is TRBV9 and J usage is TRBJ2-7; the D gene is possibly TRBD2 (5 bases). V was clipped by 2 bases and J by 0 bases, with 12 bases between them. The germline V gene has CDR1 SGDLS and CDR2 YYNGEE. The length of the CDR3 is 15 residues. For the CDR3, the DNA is TGTGCCAGCAGCGTTAGTGCTAGCCTCTCCTACGAGCAGTACTTC. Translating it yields CASSVSASLSYEQYF.

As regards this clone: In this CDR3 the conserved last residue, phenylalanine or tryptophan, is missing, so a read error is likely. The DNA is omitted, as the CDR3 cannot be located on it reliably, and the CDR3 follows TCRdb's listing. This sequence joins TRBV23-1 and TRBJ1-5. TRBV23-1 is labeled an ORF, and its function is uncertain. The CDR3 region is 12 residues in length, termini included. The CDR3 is CASSQDCPGRAG.

The CDR3 sequence is CASSYPKNEQFF. In nucleotides, the CDR3 is TGTGCCAGCAGCTACCCCAAGAATGAGCAGTTCTTC. V gene TRBV28 combines with J gene TRBJ2-1; no clear D gene. V lost 6 bases and J 7 bases, leaving 10 bases between the germline ends. There are 12 residues in the CDR3. Germline V gene data show CDR1 as MDHEN and CDR2 as SYDVKM.